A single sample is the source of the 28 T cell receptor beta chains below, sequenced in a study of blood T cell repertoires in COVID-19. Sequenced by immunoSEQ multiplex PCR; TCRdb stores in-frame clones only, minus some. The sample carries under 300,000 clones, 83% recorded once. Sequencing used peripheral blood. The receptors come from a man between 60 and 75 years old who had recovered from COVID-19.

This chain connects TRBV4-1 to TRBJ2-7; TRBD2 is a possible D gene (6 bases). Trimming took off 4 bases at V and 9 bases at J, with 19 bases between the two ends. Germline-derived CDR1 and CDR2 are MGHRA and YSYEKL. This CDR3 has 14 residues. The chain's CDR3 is CASSPSPEGWLQYF. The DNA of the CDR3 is TGCGCCAGCAGCCCCTCCCCGGAGGGATGGTTGCAGTACTTC.

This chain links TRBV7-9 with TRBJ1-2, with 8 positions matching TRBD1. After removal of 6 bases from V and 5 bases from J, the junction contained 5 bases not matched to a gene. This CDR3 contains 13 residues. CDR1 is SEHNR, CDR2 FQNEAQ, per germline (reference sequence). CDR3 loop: CASRADRVYGYTF. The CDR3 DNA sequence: TGTGCCAGCAGGGCGGACAGGGTTTATGGCTACACCTTC.

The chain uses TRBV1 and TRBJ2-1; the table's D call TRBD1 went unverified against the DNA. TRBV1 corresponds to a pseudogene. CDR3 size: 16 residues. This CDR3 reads CTSSQAPGVLYNEQFF. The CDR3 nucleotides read TGCACCAGCAGCCAAGCCCCAGGGGTGCTCTACAATGAGCAGTTCTTC.

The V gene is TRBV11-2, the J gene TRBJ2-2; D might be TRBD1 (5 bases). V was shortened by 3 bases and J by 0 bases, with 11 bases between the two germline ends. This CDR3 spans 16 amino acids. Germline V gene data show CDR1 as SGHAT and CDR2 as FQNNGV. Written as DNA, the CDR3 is TGTGCCAGCAGCTTCCGTGGGGCCGCGAACACCGGGGAGCTGTTTTTT. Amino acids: CASSFRGAANTGELFF.

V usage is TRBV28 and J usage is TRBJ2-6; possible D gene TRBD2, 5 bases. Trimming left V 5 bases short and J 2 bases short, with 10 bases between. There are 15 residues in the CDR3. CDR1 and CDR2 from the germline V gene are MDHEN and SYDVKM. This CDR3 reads CASSLSGAGANVLTF. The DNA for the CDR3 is TGTGCCAGCAGTCTCTCCGGGGCTGGGGCCAACGTCCTGACTTTC.

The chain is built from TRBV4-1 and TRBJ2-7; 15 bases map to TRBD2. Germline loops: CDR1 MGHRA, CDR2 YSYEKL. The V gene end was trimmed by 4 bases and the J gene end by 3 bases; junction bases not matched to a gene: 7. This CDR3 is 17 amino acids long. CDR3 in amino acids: CASSRTSGRGGDYEQYF. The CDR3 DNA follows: TGCGCCAGCAGCCGGACTAGCGGGAGGGGCGGAGACTACGAGCAGTACTTC.

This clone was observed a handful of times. The DNA for the CDR3 is TGTGCCAGCATTCTGGGACTAGCGGGAGGGGTTGAGCAGTTCTTC. It specifies CASILGLAGGVEQFF. The chain recombines TRBV2 with TRBJ2-1; 16 positions match TRBD2. The CDR3 length is 15 residues. Germline assignment: CDR1 SNHLY and CDR2 FYNNEI. J was trimmed by 9 bases and V by 7 bases; bases with no gene match: 6.

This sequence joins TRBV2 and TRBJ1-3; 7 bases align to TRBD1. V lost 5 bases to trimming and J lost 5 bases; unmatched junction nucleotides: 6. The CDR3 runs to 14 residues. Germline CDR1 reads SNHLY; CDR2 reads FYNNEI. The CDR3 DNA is TGTGCCAGCAGTCAAGACAGGGAGAGAAACACCATATATTTT. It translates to CASSQDRERNTIYF.

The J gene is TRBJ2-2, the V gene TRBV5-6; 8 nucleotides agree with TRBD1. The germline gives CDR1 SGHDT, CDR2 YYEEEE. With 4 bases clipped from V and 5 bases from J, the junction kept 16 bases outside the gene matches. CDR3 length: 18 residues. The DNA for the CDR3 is TGTGCCAGCAGCCCAACAAGGACAGGGAGTATAGGAACCGGGGAGCTGTTTTTT. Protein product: CASSPTRTGSIGTGELFF.

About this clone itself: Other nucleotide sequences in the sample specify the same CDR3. The CDR3, as DNA: TGTGCCAGCAGTAAACAGGGATACGAGCAGTACTTC. It codes for CASSKQGYEQYF. This sequence joins TRBV6-5 and TRBJ2-7; D might be TRBD1 (6 bases). Between the trimmed V and J ends, which lost 5 bases and 4 bases, there was a span of 9 bases. The CDR3 loop spans 12 amino acids. CDR1 MNHEY and CDR2 SVGAGI come from the germline V gene.

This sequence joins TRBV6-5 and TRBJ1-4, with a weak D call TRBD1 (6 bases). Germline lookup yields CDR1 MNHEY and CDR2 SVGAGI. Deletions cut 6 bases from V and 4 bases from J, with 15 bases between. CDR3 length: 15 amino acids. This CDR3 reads CASSHPGASNEKLFF. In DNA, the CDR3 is TGTGCCAGCAGCCATCCAGGGGCAAGTAATGAAAAACTGTTTTTT.

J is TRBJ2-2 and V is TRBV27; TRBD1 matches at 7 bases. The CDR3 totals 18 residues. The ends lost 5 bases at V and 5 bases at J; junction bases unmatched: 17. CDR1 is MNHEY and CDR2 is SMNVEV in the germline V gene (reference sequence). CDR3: CASSPRRTGLIWTGELFF. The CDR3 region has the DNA TGTGCCAGCAGTCCTAGACGGACAGGCCTAATCTGGACCGGGGAGCTGTTTTTT.

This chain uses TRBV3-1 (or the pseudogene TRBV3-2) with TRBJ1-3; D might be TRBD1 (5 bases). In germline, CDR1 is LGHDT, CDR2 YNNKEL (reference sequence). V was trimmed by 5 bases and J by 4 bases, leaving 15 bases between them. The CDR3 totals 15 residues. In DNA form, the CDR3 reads TGTGCCAGCAGCGAGACAGCGATCTCCGGAAACACCATATATTTT. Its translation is CASSETAISGNTIYF.

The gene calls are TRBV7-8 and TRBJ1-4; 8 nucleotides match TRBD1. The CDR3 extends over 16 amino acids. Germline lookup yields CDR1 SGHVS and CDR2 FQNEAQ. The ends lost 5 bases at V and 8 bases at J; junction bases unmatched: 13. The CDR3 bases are TGTGCCAGCAGCCCTACAGGGACAGGCCAGGGGGAAAAACTGTTTTTT. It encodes CASSPTGTGQGEKLFF. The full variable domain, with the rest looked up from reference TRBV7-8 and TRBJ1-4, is GAGVSQSPRYKVAKRGQDVALRCDPISGHVSLFWYQQALGQGPEFLTYFQNEAQLDKSGLPSDRFFAERPEGSVSTLKIQRTQQEDSAVYLCASSPTGTGQGEKLFFGSGTQLSVL.

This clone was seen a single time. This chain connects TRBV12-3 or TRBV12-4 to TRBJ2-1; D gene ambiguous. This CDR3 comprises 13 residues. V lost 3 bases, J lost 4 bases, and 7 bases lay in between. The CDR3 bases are TGTGCCAGCAGTTTGACTGGATACAATGAGCAGTTCTTC. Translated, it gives CASSLTGYNEQFF.

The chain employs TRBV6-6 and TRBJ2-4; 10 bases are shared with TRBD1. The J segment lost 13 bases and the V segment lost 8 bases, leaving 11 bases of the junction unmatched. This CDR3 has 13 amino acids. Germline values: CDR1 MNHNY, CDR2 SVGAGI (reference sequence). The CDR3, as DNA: TGTGCCAGCGTGAACCGGGACAGGGGATCCCAGTACTTC. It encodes CASVNRDRGSQYF.

This CDR3 reads CASSALRGDTEAFF. For the CDR3, the DNA is TGTGCCAGCAGCGCGCTCCGCGGGGACACTGAAGCTTTCTTT. This chain uses TRBV7-9 with TRBJ1-1, with D unclear. The germline gives CDR1 SEHNR, CDR2 FQNEAQ (reference sequence). Between the trimmed V and J ends, which lost 5 bases and 3 bases, there was a span of 13 bases. CDR3 length equals 14 residues.

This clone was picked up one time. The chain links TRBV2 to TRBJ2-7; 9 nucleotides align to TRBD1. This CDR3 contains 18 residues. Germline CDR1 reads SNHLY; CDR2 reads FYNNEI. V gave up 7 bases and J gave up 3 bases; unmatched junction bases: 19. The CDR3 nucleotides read TGTGCCAGCACCCAGGGCCCTTTTAGGGACAGGGCCCTCTACGAGCAGTACTTC. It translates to CASTQGPFRDRALYEQYF.

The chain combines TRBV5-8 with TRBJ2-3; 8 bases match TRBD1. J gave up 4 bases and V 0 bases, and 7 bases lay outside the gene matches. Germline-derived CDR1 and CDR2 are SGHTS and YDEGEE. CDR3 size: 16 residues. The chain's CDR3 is CASSLALGQGPDTQYF. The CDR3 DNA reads TGTGCCAGCAGCTTGGCCCTTGGACAGGGCCCAGATACGCAGTATTTT.

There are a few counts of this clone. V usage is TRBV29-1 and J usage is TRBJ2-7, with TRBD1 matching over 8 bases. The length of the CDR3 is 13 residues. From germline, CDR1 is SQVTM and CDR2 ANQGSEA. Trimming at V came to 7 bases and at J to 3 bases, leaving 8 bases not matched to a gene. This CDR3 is CSAYGQGYYEQYF. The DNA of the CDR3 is TGCAGCGCTTATGGACAGGGTTACTACGAGCAGTACTTC.

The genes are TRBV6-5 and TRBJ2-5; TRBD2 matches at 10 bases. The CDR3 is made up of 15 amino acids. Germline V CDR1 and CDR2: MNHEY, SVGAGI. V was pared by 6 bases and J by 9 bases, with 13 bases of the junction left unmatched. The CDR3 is CASSRGRTSGLSQYF. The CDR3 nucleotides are TGTGCCAGCAGCCGGGGGAGGACTAGCGGCCTGTCCCAGTACTTC.

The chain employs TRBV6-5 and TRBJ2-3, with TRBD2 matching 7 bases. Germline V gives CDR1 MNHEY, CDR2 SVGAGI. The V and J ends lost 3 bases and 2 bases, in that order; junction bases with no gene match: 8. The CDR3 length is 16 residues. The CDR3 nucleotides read TGTGCCAGCAGTTATAGCAGGACTAGGCCCACAGATACGCAGTATTTT. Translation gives CASSYSRTRPTDTQYF.

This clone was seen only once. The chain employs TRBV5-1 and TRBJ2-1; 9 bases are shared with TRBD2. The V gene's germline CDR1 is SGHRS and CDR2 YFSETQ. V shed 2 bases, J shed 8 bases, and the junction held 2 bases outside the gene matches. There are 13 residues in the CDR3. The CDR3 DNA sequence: TGCGCCAGCAGCTTTCGCGGGGGGGATGAGCAGTTCTTC. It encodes CASSFRGGDEQFF.

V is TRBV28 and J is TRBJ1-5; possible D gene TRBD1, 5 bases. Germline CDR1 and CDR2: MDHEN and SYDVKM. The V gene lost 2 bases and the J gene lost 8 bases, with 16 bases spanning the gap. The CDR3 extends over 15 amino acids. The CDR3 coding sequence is TGTGCCAGCAGTTTAGCGCAGGGTGGGAAAAAGCCCCAGCATTTT. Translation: CASSLAQGGKKPQHF.

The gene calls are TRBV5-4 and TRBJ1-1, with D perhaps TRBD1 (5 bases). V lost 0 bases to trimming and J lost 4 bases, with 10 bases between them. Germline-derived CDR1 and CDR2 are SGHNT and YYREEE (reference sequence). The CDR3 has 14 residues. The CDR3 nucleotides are TGTGCCAGCAGCTTGGATTACAGGAGCACTGAAGCTTTCTTT. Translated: CASSLDYRSTEAFF.

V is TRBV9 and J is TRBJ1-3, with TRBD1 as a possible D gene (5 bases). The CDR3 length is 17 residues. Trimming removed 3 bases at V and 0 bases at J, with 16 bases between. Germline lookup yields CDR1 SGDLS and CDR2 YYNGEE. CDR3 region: CASSAGGRASSGNTIYF. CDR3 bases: TGTGCCAGCAGCGCTGGGGGGAGGGCCTCCTCTGGAAACACCATATATTTT.

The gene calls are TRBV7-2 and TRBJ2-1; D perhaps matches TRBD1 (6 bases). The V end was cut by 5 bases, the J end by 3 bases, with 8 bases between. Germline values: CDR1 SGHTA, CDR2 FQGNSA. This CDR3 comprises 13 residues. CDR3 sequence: CASSRTDYNEQFF. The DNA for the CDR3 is TGTGCCAGCAGCAGGACAGACTACAATGAGCAGTTCTTC. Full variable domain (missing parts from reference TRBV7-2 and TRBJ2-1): GAGVSQSPSNKVTEKGKDVELRCDPISGHTALYWYRQSLGQGLEFLIYFQGNSAPDKSGLPSDRFSAERTGGSVSTLTIQRTQQEDSAVYLCASSRTDYNEQFFGPGTRLTVL.

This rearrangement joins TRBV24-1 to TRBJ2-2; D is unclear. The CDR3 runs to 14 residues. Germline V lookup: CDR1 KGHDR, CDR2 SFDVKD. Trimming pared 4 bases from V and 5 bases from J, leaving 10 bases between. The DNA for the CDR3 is TGTGCCACCAGTGAGGTTGATCAGACCGGGGAGCTGTTTTTT. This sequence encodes CATSEVDQTGELFF.